Detailed here is one TCR beta chain. Under the authors' procedure: Reference gene primers were amplified, and this amplification served to estimate nucleated cell counts. Clones were read by immunoSEQ multiplex PCR, and TCRdb kept only the in-frame ones, dropping some. Clonal size and the V and J genes are those of that table, whereas D and trimming came from the DNA. Among approximately 200,000 clones listed, 75% to 90% were seen once. Participant age was roughly 18 to 100 years, and participants resided in fewer than 25 US areas. Two negative PCRs, clearance, or symptom resolution were required of recovered Cohort 3 donors. The source of the sample is a study of blood T cell repertoires in COVID-19. Study overall: The study drew acute and convalescent COVID-19 samples from the United States, Italy and Spain.

This CDR3 has 15 residues. Losses at the gene ends were 4 bases for V and 2 bases for J; bases not matched to a gene: 7. Germline assignment: CDR1 SGDLS and CDR2 YYNGEE. The sample comprised PBMCs or T cells enriched from blood (not recorded which). V is TRBV9 and J is TRBJ1-2; 8 bases line up with TRBD1. This TCR was recovered from a woman in her twenties or thirties who had recovered from COVID-19. Here the CDR3 reads CASSPGQGPNYGYTF. In nucleotides, the CDR3 is TGTGCCAGCAGCCCCGGACAGGGCCCGAACTATGGCTACACCTTC.